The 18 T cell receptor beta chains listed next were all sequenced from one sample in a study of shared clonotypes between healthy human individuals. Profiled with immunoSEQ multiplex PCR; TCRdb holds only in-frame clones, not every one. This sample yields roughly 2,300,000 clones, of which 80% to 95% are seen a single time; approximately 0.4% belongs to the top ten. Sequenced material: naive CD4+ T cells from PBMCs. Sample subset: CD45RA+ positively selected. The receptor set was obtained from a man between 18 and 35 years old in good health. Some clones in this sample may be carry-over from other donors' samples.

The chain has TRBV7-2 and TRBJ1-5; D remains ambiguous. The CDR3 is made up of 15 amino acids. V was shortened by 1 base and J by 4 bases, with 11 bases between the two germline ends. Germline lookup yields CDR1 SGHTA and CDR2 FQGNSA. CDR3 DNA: TGTGCCAGCAGCTTAGATGGAAGGGTTAATCAGCCCCAGCATTTT. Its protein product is CASSLDGRVNQPQHF.

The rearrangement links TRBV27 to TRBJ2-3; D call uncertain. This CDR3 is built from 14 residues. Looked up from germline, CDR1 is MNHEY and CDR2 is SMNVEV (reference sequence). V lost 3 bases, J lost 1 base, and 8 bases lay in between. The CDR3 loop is CASSFRGGTDTQYF. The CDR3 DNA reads TGTGCCAGCAGTTTCCGCGGTGGCACAGATACGCAGTATTTT.

CDR3 residues: CASSPRGWMNTEAFF. The CDR3 region has the DNA TGTGCCAGCAGTCCCCGCGGTTGGATGAACACTGAAGCTTTCTTT. The rearrangement joins TRBV28 to TRBJ1-1, with D uncertain. Germline CDR1 MDHEN, CDR2 SYDVKM. V lost 5 bases to trimming and J lost 0 bases, with 13 bases between them. The CDR3 is 15 amino acids.

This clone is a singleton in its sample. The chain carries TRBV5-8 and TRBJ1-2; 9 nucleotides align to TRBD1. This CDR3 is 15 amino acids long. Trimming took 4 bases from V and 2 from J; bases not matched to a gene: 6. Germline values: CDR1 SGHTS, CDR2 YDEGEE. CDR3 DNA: TGTGCCAGCAGCCCGGGACAGGGTATCAACTATGGCTACACCTTC. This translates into CASSPGQGINYGYTF.

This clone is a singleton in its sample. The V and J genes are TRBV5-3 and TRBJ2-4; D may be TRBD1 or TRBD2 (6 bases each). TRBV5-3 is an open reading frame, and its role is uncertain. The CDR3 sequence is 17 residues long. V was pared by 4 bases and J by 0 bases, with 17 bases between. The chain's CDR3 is CARSAASRGLAKNIQYF. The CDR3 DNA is TGTGCCAGAAGCGCAGCCTCCAGGGGACTAGCCAAAAACATTCAGTACTTC.

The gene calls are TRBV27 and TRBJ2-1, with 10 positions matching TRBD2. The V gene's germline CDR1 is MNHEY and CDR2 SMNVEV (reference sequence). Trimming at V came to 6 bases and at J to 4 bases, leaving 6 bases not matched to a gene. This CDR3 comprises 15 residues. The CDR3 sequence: CASRTSGILYNEQFF. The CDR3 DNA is TGTGCCAGCAGAACTAGCGGGATATTGTACAATGAGCAGTTCTTC.

CDR3 bases: TGCGCCAGCAGCCAAGTCGCGGTGCGGAATTCCTACGAGCAGTACTTC. As protein: CASSQVAVRNSYEQYF. This chain connects TRBV4-1 to TRBJ2-7; no clear D gene. Per the germline V gene, CDR1 is MGHRA and CDR2 is YSYEKL. V shed 1 base and J shed 1 base, with 14 bases lying between them. The CDR3 covers 16 residues.

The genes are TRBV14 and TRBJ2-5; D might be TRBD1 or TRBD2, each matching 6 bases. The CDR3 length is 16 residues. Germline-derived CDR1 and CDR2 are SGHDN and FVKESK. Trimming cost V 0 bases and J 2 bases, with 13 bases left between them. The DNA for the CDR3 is TGTGCCAGCAGCCAAGATCTGGGGGCGGGACAAGAGACCCAGTACTTC. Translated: CASSQDLGAGQETQYF.

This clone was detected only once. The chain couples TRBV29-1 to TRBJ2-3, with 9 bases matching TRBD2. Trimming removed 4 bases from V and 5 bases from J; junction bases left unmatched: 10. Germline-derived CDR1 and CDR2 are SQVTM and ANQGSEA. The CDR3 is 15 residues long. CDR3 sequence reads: CSVGPGGRGEDTQYF. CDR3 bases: TGCAGCGTTGGGCCCGGCGGGAGGGGGGAAGATACGCAGTATTTT.

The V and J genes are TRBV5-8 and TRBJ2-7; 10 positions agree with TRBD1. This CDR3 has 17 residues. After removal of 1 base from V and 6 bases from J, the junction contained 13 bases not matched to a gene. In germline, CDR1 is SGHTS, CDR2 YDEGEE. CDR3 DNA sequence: TGTGCCAGCAGCTTGTATCTGGGGGGGACAGGGGCCGGCGAGCAGTACTTC. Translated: CASSLYLGGTGAGEQYF. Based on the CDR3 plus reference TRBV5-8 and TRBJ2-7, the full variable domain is EAGVTQSPTHLIKTRGQQATLRCSPISGHTSVYWYQQALGLGLQFLLWYDEGEERNRGNFPPRFSGRQFPNYSSELNVNALELEDSALYLCASSLYLGGTGAGEQYFGPGTRLTVT.

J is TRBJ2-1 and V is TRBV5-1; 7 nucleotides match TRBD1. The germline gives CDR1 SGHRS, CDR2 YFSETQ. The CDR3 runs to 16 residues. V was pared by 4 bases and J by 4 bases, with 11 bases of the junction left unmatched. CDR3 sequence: CASSDGQAFPYNEQFF. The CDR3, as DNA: TGCGCCAGCAGCGACGGACAGGCCTTCCCTTACAATGAGCAGTTCTTC. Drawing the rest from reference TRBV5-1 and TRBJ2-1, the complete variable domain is KAGVTQTPRYLIKTRGQQVTLSCSPISGHRSVSWYQQTPGQGLQFLFEYFSETQRNKGNFPGRFSGRQFSNSRSEMNVSTLELGDSALYLCASSDGQAFPYNEQFFGPGTRLTVL.

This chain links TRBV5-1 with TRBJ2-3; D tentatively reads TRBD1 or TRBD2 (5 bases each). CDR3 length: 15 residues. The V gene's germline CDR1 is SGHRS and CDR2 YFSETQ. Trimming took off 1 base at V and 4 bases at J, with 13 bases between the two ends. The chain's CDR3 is CASSLLGRDADTQYF. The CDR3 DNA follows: TGCGCCAGCAGCTTGTTGGGTAGGGACGCAGATACGCAGTATTTT.

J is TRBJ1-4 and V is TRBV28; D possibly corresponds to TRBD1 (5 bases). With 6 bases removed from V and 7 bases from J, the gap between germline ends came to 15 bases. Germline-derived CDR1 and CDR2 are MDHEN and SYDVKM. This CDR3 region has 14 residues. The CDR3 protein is CASRLGGLGEKLFF. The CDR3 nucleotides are TGTGCCAGCAGGCTGGGGGGGTTGGGTGAAAAACTGTTTTTT.

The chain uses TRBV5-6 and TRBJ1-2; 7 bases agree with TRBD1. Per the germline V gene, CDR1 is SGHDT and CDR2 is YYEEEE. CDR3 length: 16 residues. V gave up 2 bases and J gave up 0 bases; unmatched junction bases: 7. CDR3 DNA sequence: TGTGCCAGCAGCTTACAGGGGCGCCCCACTAACTATGGCTACACCTTC. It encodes CASSLQGRPTNYGYTF.

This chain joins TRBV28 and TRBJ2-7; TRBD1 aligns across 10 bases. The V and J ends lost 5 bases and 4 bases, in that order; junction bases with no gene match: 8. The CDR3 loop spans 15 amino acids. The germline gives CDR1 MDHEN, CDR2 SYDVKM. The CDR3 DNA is TGTGCCAGCAGTGCCCCCGGGACAGGGGCTTACGAGCAGTACTTC. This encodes CASSAPGTGAYEQYF.

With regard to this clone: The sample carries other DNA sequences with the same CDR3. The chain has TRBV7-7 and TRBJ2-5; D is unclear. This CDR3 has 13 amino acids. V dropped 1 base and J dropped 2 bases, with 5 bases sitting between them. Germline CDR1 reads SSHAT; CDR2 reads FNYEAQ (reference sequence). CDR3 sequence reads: CASSLGPQETQYF. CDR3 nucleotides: TGTGCCAGCAGCTTAGGGCCTCAAGAGACCCAGTACTTC.

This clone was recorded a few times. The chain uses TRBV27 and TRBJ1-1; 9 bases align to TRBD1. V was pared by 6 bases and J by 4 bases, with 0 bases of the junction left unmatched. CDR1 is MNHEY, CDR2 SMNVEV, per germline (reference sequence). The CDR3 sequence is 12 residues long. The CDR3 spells CASRDRGTEAFF. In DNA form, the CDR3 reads TGTGCCAGCAGGGACAGGGGCACTGAAGCTTTCTTT.

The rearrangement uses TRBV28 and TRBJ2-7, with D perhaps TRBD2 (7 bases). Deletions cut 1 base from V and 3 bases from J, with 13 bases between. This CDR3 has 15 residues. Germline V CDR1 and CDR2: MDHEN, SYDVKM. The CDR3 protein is CASSLLRGTFYEQYF. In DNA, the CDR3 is TGTGCCAGCAGTTTATTGCGGGGGACATTCTACGAGCAGTACTTC.